Here is one T cell receptor (beta chain) with its context. The sample comes from a study of OX40 agonist ivuxolimab in advanced cancers. The method was immunoSEQ multiplex PCR; TCRdb's version includes in-frame clones alone and lacks a portion of them. The profile covers 65,000 to 85,000 clones, with about 89% appearing a single time and 2% to 2.5% taken by the ten largest. V was clipped by 1 base and J by 6 bases, with 10 bases between them. Looked up from germline, CDR1 is SSHAT and CDR2 is FNYEAQ (reference sequence). The CDR3 runs to 13 residues. Here the sequenced sample was CD4+ or CD8+ T cells sorted from blood, taken in a trial of the OX40 agonist ivuxolimab. The sequence derives from an adult with an advanced solid tumor such as melanoma, head and neck, liver or kidney cancer. The gene calls are TRBV7-7 and TRBJ2-7; D is unclear. The CDR3 loop reads CASSLERVSEQYF. CDR3 nucleotides: TGTGCCAGCAGCTTAGAACGGGTTTCCGAGCAGTACTTC.